This entry lists 30 T cell receptor beta chains sequenced from one sample in a study of blood T cell repertoires in COVID-19. Sequencing used immunoSEQ multiplex PCR; TCRdb keeps in-frame clones, though not all of them. The top ten hold about 5.4% of the sample, which has approximately 130,000 clones, more than 70% seen once. The sample comprised peripheral blood. The source is a man of 80 years or more with active or convalescent COVID-19.

This chain joins TRBV5-4 and TRBJ2-7, with 10 bases identical to TRBD2. CDR1 and CDR2 (germline): SGHNT, YYREEE (reference sequence). The CDR3 contains 15 residues. J gave up 5 bases and V 1 base, and 6 bases lay outside the gene matches. CDR3 residues: CASSLSASGGNEQYF. The CDR3 nucleotides are TGTGCCAGCAGCTTGTCGGCTAGCGGGGGCAACGAGCAGTACTTC.

V gene TRBV10-3 combines with J gene TRBJ2-1, with unresolved D. CDR3 length: 12 amino acids. The germline gives CDR1 ENHRY, CDR2 SYGVKD. V shed 3 bases and J shed 8 bases, with 8 bases lying between them. The CDR3 bases are TGTGCCATCAGTGATTCCTCCGATGAGCAGTTCTTC. Protein: CAISDSSDEQFF.

The V call is TRBV7-3, the J call TRBJ2-7; 9 bases match TRBD1. The germline V gene has CDR1 SGHTA and CDR2 FQGTGA. V gave up 2 bases and J gave up 4 bases; unmatched junction bases: 6. The CDR3 is made up of 15 amino acids. The CDR3 region is CASSLYRGLMYEQYF. The CDR3 coding sequence is TGTGCCAGCAGCTTATACAGGGGGCTAATGTACGAGCAGTACTTC. The full variable domain, in which reference TRBV7-3 and TRBJ2-7 provide the parts outside the CDR3, is GAGVSQTPSNKVTEKGKYVELRCDPISGHTALYWYRQSLGQGPEFLIYFQGTGAADDSGLPNDRFFAVRPEGSVSTLKIQRTERGDSAVYLCASSLYRGLMYEQYFGPGTRLTVT.

The V gene is TRBV29-1, the J gene TRBJ1-1; possible D gene TRBD1, 6 bases. V lost 3 bases and J lost 4, with 9 bases in between. The CDR3 sequence is 12 residues long. Germline V gene sequence: CDR1 SQVTM, CDR2 ANQGSEA. The CDR3 coding sequence is TGCAGCGTTGAGCAGGGGACCACTGAAGCTTTCTTT. The encoded protein is CSVEQGTTEAFF.

The CDR3 DNA is TGTGCCAGCTCACCGAGCCAGGGGGCAAGTAATGAGCAGTTCTTC. Translating gives CASSPSQGASNEQFF. The chain recombines TRBV18 with TRBJ2-1; 8 bases agree with TRBD1. V lost 3 bases, J lost 7 bases, and 8 bases stayed unmatched. The germline V gene encodes CDR1 KGHSH and CDR2 LQKENI. The CDR3 has 15 amino acids.

This chain connects TRBV10-3 to TRBJ2-5; 12 nucleotides line up with TRBD2. CDR3 length equals 15 residues. CDR1 is ENHRY, CDR2 SYGVKD, per germline. V gave up 3 bases and J gave up 4 bases; unmatched junction bases: 3. The CDR3 region is CAISDTTSGGETQYF. The CDR3, as DNA: TGTGCCATCAGTGATACGACTAGCGGGGGAGAGACCCAGTACTTC.

V and J are TRBV4-3 and TRBJ2-3, with 10 bases matching TRBD2. The junction had 6 bases not matched to a gene; V was cut back by 0 bases and J by 6 bases. Germline V lookup: CDR1 LGHNA, CDR2 YSLEER. The CDR3 loop spans 16 amino acids. The CDR3 region is CASSQDASGGVDTQYF. In nucleotides, the CDR3 is TGCGCCAGCAGCCAAGATGCCAGCGGGGGGGTGGATACGCAGTATTTT.

The chain joins TRBV4-1 to TRBJ2-7, with TRBD2 matching over 9 bases. This CDR3 comprises 15 residues. The germline CDR1 and CDR2 sequences are MGHRA and YSYEKL. Losses at the gene ends were 4 bases for V and 2 bases for J; bases not matched to a gene: 6. CDR3 region: CASSPRASGAYEQYF. CDR3 DNA: TGCGCCAGCAGCCCGAGGGCTAGCGGGGCCTACGAGCAGTACTTC.

This chain joins TRBV20-1 and TRBJ2-5; a weak D match, TRBD1 (6 bases). Germline V gene sequence: CDR1 DFQATT, CDR2 SNEGSKA (reference sequence). This CDR3 region has 12 residues. Trimming took off 3 bases at V and 5 bases at J, with 10 bases between the two ends. The chain's CDR3 is CSASGGAETQYF. The CDR3 DNA follows: TGCAGTGCTAGTGGGGGCGCGGAGACCCAGTACTTC.

This clone has a handful of counts. The chain joins TRBV15 to TRBJ1-2; 10 bases are a match to TRBD1. Germline-derived CDR1 and CDR2 are LNHNV and YYDKDF (reference sequence). The trim removed 1 base at V and 7 bases at J, leaving 3 bases unmatched. This CDR3 has 14 amino acids. The chain's CDR3 is CATSRGDRGFGYTF. The CDR3 coding sequence is TGTGCCACCAGCAGAGGGGACAGGGGTTTTGGCTACACCTTC.

The chain carries TRBV29-1 and TRBJ1-1, with D unclear. The CDR3 loop spans 12 amino acids. The ends were cut back, 4 bases at V and 5 bases at J, with 11 bases in the middle. The germline V gene encodes CDR1 SQVTM and CDR2 ANQGSEA. CDR3 residues: CSVGARLTEAFF. The CDR3 region has the DNA TGCAGCGTTGGTGCCAGGCTGACTGAAGCTTTCTTT. The full variable domain, with the rest looked up from reference TRBV29-1 and TRBJ1-1, is SAVISQKPSRDICQRGTSLTIQCQVDSQVTMMFWYRQQPGQSLTLIATANQGSEATYESGFVIDKFPISRPNLTFSTLTVSNMSPEDSSIYLCSVGARLTEAFFGQGTRLTVV.

The chain carries TRBV5-8 and TRBJ1-1; no clear D gene. The CDR3 is made up of 12 amino acids. Germline V gene data show CDR1 as SGHTS and CDR2 as YDEGEE. V lost 5 bases, J lost 3 bases, and 8 bases lay in between. CDR3 sequence (DNA): TGTGCCAGCAGGCCAGACTACACTGAAGCTTTCTTT. Residues: CASRPDYTEAFF. Full variable domain (outside the CDR3, taken from reference TRBV5-8 and TRBJ1-1): EAGVTQSPTHLIKTRGQQATLRCSPISGHTSVYWYQQALGLGLQFLLWYDEGEERNRGNFPPRFSGRQFPNYSSELNVNALELEDSALYLCASRPDYTEAFFGQGTRLTVV.

The genes are TRBV14 and TRBJ2-5; D gene ambiguous. CDR3 length equals 14 residues. V was shortened by 0 bases and J by 1 base, with 6 bases between the two germline ends. Per germline, CDR1 SGHDN and CDR2 FVKESK. This CDR3 is CASSQEGTQETQYF. The CDR3 nucleotides are TGTGCCAGCAGCCAAGAGGGCACCCAAGAGACCCAGTACTTC.

The chain recombines TRBV29-1 with TRBJ1-1; D unclear. Germline V CDR1 and CDR2: SQVTM, ANQGSEA. V was cut by 1 base and J by 2 bases, with 11 bases left in between. CDR3 length equals 14 residues. CDR3 nucleotide sequence: TGCAGCGTTGAAGGTACTACCTCTAACACTGAAGCTTTCTTT. Amino acids: CSVEGTTSNTEAFF.

V usage is TRBV29-1 and J usage is TRBJ2-3; 7 bases match TRBD1. The CDR3 loop spans 13 amino acids. The V gene's germline CDR1 is SQVTM and CDR2 ANQGSEA. Germline trimming cut 4 bases from V and 2 bases from J; bases unmatched to any gene: 3. CDR3 sequence (DNA): TGCAGCGTTGCTGGGACAGCCACAGATACGCAGTATTTT. It codes for CSVAGTATDTQYF.

The chain couples TRBV7-2 to TRBJ2-6; the D gene is possibly TRBD1 (5 bases). The CDR3 contains 16 residues. Per the germline V gene, CDR1 is SGHTA and CDR2 is FQGNSA. V lost 5 bases to trimming and J lost 0 bases, with 11 bases between them. CDR3 DNA: TGTGCCAGCAGCGACACGACAGCCTCTGGGGCCAACGTCCTGACTTTC. Its translation is CASSDTTASGANVLTF. Looking up the rest from reference TRBV7-2 and TRBJ2-6 gives the full variable domain: GAGVSQSPSNKVTEKGKDVELRCDPISGHTALYWYRQSLGQGLEFLIYFQGNSAPDKSGLPSDRFSAERTGGSVSTLTIQRTQQEDSAVYLCASSDTTASGANVLTFGAGSRLTVL.

This chain uses TRBV4-1 with TRBJ1-5, with 8 nucleotides matching TRBD1. Trimming took 1 base from V and 1 from J; bases not matched to a gene: 0. The CDR3 runs 15 residues. Germline loops: CDR1 MGHRA, CDR2 YSYEKL. CDR3 region: CASSQGQGSNQPQHF. The CDR3 DNA follows: TGCGCCAGCAGCCAAGGACAGGGGAGCAATCAGCCCCAGCATTTT.

The CDR3 spells CASSPQGWEGGGYTF. The CDR3 bases are TGTGCCAGCAGCCCGCAAGGGTGGGAAGGGGGTGGCTACACCTTC. V gene TRBV5-4 combines with J gene TRBJ1-2; D possibly corresponds to TRBD1 (6 bases). The germline gives CDR1 SGHNT, CDR2 YYREEE (reference sequence). The CDR3 is 15 residues long. The V and J ends lost 4 bases and 7 bases respectively, with 20 bases between them.

The CDR3 spells CASSFRGVGEAFF. The CDR3 DNA reads TGTGCCAGCAGCTTCCGCGGGGTGGGTGAAGCTTTCTTT. This sequence joins TRBV7-8 and TRBJ1-1; no clear D. From germline, CDR1 is SGHVS and CDR2 FQNEAQ. V lost 3 bases and J lost 7, with 12 bases in between. The CDR3 has 13 residues.

The chain links TRBV30 to TRBJ1-1; 11 bases line up with TRBD1. Germline V CDR1 and CDR2: GTSNPN, SVGIG (reference sequence). The CDR3 is made up of 16 amino acids. The V gene end was trimmed by 4 bases and the J gene end by 1 base; junction bases not matched to a gene: 8. DNA for the CDR3: TGTGCCTGGAAGAGGGACAGGGGGAAGGGGAACACTGAAGCTTTCTTT. It is translated as CAWKRDRGKGNTEAFF.

CDR3 in amino acids: CASSPLSGTGGSEQYF. The DNA of the CDR3 is TGTGCCAGCAGCCCCCTTTCCGGGACAGGGGGTTCCGAGCAGTACTTC. The chain couples TRBV7-2 to TRBJ2-7; TRBD1 matches at 11 bases. This CDR3 contains 16 residues. Unmatched junction bases numbered 12, after V lost 5 bases and J lost 6 bases. Germline loops: CDR1 SGHTA, CDR2 FQGNSA.

The rearrangement joins TRBV6-4 to TRBJ2-3; maybe TRBD1 (6 bases). The length of the CDR3 is 13 residues. The V gene's germline CDR1 is MRHNA and CDR2 SNTAGT. V shed 0 bases and J shed 8 bases, with 9 bases lying between them. The CDR3 nucleotides read TGTGCCAGCAGTGACTCAATAGGGGGTACGCAGTATTTT. It yields the protein CASSDSIGGTQYF.

The chain links TRBV2 to TRBJ1-1; possibly TRBD1 for D (5 bases). Germline CDR1 is SNHLY and CDR2 is FYNNEI. Trimming cost V 1 base and J 4 bases, with 16 bases left between them. This CDR3 comprises 16 residues. The CDR3 region has the DNA TGTGCCAGCAGTGAAGTGGACACCGTTTTCTCCACTGAAGCTTTCTTT. The encoded protein is CASSEVDTVFSTEAFF.

This sequence joins TRBV19 and TRBJ2-3, with 9 bases that match TRBD2. The ends lost 5 bases at V and 6 bases at J; junction bases unmatched: 6. Per germline, CDR1 LNHDA and CDR2 SQIVND (reference sequence). This CDR3 is built from 14 residues. CDR3 region: CASSLRTSEDTQYF. The CDR3 nucleotides read TGTGCCAGTAGTCTCAGGACTAGCGAGGATACGCAGTATTTT.

The chain uses TRBV14 and TRBJ1-2; 10 nucleotides match TRBD1. Germline V lookup: CDR1 SGHDN, CDR2 FVKESK. This CDR3 region has 15 residues. The V gene end was trimmed by 4 bases and the J gene end by 3 bases; junction bases not matched to a gene: 5. The CDR3 DNA sequence: TGTGCCAGCAGCCCCGGGACAGGGGTGGACTATGGCTACACCTTC. Residues: CASSPGTGVDYGYTF.

The J gene is TRBJ1-2, the V gene TRBV6-5; no firm D call. The CDR3 runs to 11 residues. Germline CDR1 reads MNHEY; CDR2 reads SVGAGI. V was clipped by 6 bases and J by 12 bases, with 14 bases between them. As DNA, the CDR3 is TGTGCCAGCAGGAGAAGAGATTTTGACACCTTC. Translation: CASRRRDFDTF.

The chain has TRBV7-9 and TRBJ1-3; D is unclear. The CDR3 extends over 17 amino acids. V lost 1 base and J lost 1, with 14 bases in between. Germline CDR1 is SEHNR and CDR2 is FQNEAQ (reference sequence). The chain's CDR3 is CASSLEAGTRSGNTIYF. In DNA form, the CDR3 reads TGTGCCAGCAGCTTAGAGGCGGGAACCCGTTCTGGAAACACCATATATTTT.

The V call is TRBV10-3, the J call TRBJ2-6; weak D call: TRBD2 (5 bases). Trimming removed 3 bases from V and 4 bases from J, with 10 bases in between. The germline V gene encodes CDR1 ENHRY and CDR2 SYGVKD. This CDR3 comprises 15 residues. The DNA for the CDR3 is TGTGCCATCAGTGAAGGACTTACCGGGGCCAACGTCCTGACTTTC. Translation: CAISEGLTGANVLTF.

The chain joins TRBV7-3 to TRBJ2-3, with a tentative D call TRBD2 (5 bases). Trimming pared 2 bases from V and 5 bases from J, leaving 11 bases between. The CDR3 totals 14 residues. Germline CDR1 reads SGHTA; CDR2 reads FQGTGA. The CDR3 region is CASSLSRSGDTQYF. As DNA, the CDR3 is TGTGCCAGCAGCTTATCAAGAAGCGGAGATACGCAGTATTTT.

V gene TRBV7-9 combines with J gene TRBJ1-2, with D unresolved. In germline, CDR1 is SEHNR, CDR2 FQNEAQ (reference sequence). Trimming took 6 bases from V and 3 from J, leaving 11 bases between them. The length of the CDR3 is 13 residues. CDR3 nucleotides: TGTGCCAGCAGTCCCTTCCCCCACTATGGCTACACCTTC. Amino acids: CASSPFPHYGYTF.